The following is a TCR beta chain sequence with its context. The germline V and J ends were trimmed by 1 base and 0 bases, with 7 bases remaining between them. Germline V lookup: CDR1 SGHNT, CDR2 YENEEA. The CDR3 consists of 14 residues. This entry belongs to a study of T cell responses to AZD1222 COVID-19 vaccine. Sequencing was performed with immunoSEQ multiplex PCR; in TCRdb, only in-frame clones are kept and a portion is missing. The listing records about 140,000 clones. Sequencing input: peripheral blood. This receptor was obtained from an adult in good health. V and J are TRBV11-3 and TRBJ2-7, with unresolved D. The CDR3 spells CASSLGSGSYEQYF. The DNA for the CDR3 is TGTGCCAGCAGCTTAGGATCCGGCTCCTACGAGCAGTACTTC. Full variable domain (remainder filled in from reference TRBV11-3 and TRBJ2-7): EAGVVQSPRYKIIEKKQPVAFWCNPISGHNTLYWYLQNLGQGPELLIRYENEEAVDDSQLPKDRFSAERLKGVDSTLKIQPAELGDSAVYLCASSLGSGSYEQYFGPGTRLTVT.